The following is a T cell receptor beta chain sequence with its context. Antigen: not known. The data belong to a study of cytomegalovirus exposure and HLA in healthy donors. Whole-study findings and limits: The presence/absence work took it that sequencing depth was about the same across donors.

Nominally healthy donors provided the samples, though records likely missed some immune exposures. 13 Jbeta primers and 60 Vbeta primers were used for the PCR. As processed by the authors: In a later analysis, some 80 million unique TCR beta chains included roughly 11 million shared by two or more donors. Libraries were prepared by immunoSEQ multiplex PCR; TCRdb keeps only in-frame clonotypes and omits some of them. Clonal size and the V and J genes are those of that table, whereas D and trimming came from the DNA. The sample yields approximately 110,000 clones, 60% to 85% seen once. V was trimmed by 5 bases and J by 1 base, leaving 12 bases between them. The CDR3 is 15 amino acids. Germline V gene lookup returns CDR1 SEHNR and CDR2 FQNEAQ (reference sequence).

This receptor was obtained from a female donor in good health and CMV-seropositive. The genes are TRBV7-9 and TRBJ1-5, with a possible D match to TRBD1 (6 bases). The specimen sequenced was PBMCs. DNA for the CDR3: TGTGCCAGCAGCCAGCGGGGGCCAAGCAATCAGCCCCAGCATTTT. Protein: CASSQRGPSNQPQHF.